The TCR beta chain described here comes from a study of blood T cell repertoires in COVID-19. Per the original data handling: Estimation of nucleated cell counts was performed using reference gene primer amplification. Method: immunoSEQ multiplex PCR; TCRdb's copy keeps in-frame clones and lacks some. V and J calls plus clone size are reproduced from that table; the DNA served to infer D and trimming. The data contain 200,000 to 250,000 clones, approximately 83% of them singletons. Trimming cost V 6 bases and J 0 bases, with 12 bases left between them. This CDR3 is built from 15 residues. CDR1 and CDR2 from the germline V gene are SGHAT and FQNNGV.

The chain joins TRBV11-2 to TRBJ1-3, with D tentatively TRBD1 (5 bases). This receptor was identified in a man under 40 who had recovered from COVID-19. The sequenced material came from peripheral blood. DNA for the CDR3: TGTGCCAGCAGACCAACAGGAAGCTCTGGAAACACCATATATTTT. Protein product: CASRPTGSSGNTIYF.